Below, one T cell receptor (beta chain) is given with its context. Profiling relied on immunoSEQ multiplex PCR, and the TCRdb table lists in-frame clones only, not all of them. The data hold 360,000 or so clones, with roughly 86% observed a single time. The source of the sample is a study of blood T cell repertoires in COVID-19. Sequenced input: PBMCs or T cells enriched from blood (not recorded which). This TCR came from a woman in her twenties or thirties who had recovered from COVID-19.

This CDR3 is CASSVLGGGEAFF. CDR3 bases: TGTGCCAGCAGTGTTTTGGGGGGAGGTGAAGCTTTCTTT. The V call is TRBV2, the J call TRBJ1-1; a weak D match, TRBD1 (5 bases). The germline V gene encodes CDR1 SNHLY and CDR2 FYNNEI. This CDR3 region has 13 residues. V lost 4 bases, J lost 7 bases, and 13 bases lay in between.